This T cell receptor beta chain comes out of a study of CD8+CD57+ T cells in acquired aplastic anemia listed by TCRdb under 2018. About the study as a whole: On average, sorted CD4+ and CD8+ cells yielded approximately 3 ug of extracted DNA, with a range of about 0.18 to 27.4 ug. CD8+CD57+ expansion was defined as a frequency above the mean frequency observed in healthy subjects.

Turning to this clonotype: Its target antigen remains unknown. The missing conserved phenylalanine or tryptophan at the end of this CDR3 makes a read error likely.

Genomic DNA was used as template for profiling of TCR beta VDJ combinations and CDR3 sequences. An Illumina HiSeq 2000 was used for TCR repertoire sequencing. In the authors' own workflow: TRBV/TRBJ rearrangement plots, CDR3 size and DJ length profiles, and Simpson's diversity index were used to assess repertoires. The most abundant DNA sequence in the deep sequencing data was defined as the immunodominant clone. CDR3 amino acid sequences were screened for sharing across subjects and were compared with published repertoires and the VDJdb database. The public reads were reprocessed in TCRdb via fastp at Q25 and MiXCR, keeping in-frame beta chains. Records with the same CDR3 protein are collapsed into one entry carrying the most frequent genes and DNA. The V and J calls come from TCRdb's annotation, not from the publication. The sample has a few hundred thousand distinct CDR3 sequences on record, roughly 45% of them singletons. Around 20% of the sample is taken by the ten largest.

The investigation overall reported the following: CD8+ Simpson's diversity did not differ significantly between patients and healthy controls (P=0.060). Some 27 CD8+ CDR3 sequences were found in both patients and controls but appeared to be highly expressed in patients and within the immunodominant clones of the patients.

In the germline V gene, CDR1 corresponds to KGHSH and CDR2 to LQKENI. V gives up 3 bases and J gives up 0 bases, and the segment between their germline ends measures 9 bases. The length of the CDR3 is 14 amino acids, counting both ends. The sequence is cut down to CDR3 DNA, 42 bases in frame from base 1. Patients chosen for sequencing had shown expansion of CD8+CD57+ cells by flow cytometry. Every patient had a diagnosis of severe acquired aplastic anemia based on International Study of Aplastic Anemia and Agranulocytosis and Camitta criteria. At the time blood was sampled, none of the patients had received any therapy. The study deep-sequenced TCR repertoires of sorted CD4+ and CD8+ blood T cells from severe aplastic anemia patients and healthy subjects. In the USA, patient enrollment took place under clinicaltrials.gov protocols 00001620, 01623167, 00001397, 00071045, 00081523 and 00961064. Ficoll-Paque density gradient centrifugation was used to isolate peripheral blood mononuclear cells. Before DNA extraction, CD4+ and CD8+ T cells were sorted by FACS or by magnetic beads.

The TCR sequence derives from a human donor with aplastic anemia. Material for sequencing was sorted CD4+, CD8+, or CD8+CD57+ T cells (not recorded which) from PBMCs. This sequence uses TRBV18 and TRBJ2-7; tentative D gene TRBD2, with 5 bases matching. The DNA sequence is given as TGTGCCAGCTCACCCCGGGGAATCTCCTACGAGCAGTACTCC. Its coded protein is CASSPRGISYEQYS.